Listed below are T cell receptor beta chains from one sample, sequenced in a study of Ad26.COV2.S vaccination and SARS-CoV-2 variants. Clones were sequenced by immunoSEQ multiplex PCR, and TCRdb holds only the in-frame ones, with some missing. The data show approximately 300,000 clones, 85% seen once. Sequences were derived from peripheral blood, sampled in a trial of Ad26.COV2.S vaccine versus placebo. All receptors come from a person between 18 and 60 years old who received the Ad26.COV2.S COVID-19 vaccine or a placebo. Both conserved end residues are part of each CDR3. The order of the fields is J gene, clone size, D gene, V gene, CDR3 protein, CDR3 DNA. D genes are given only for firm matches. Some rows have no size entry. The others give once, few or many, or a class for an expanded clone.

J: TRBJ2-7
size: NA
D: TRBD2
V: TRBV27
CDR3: CASSPRGSGGETPYEQYF
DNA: TGTGCCAGCAGTCCCCGAGGTAGCGGGGGGGAGACCCCCTACGAGCAGTACTTC

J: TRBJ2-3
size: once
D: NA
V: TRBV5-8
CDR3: CASTRYRGTDTQYF
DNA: TGTGCCAGCACCCGCTACAGGGGCACAGATACGCAGTATTTT

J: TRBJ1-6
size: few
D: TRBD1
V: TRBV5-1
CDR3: CASSSGQGSNSPLHF
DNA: TGCGCCAGCAGCTCAGGACAGGGTAGTAATTCACCCCTCCACTTT

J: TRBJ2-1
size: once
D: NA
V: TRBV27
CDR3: CASSILGDDEQFF
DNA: TGTGCCAGCAGTATCCTAGGGGACGATGAGCAGTTCTTC

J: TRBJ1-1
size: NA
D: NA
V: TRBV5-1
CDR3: CASSHGSRGNTEAFF
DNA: TGCGCCAGCAGCCATGGATCTAGAGGTAACACTGAAGCTTTCTTT

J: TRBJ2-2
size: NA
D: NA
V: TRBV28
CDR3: CASRDFLTGELFF
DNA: TGTGCCAGCAGGGACTTCCTCACCGGGGAGCTGTTTTTT

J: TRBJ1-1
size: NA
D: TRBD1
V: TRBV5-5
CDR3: CASSWTGSTEAFF
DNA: TGTGCCAGCAGCTGGACAGGGAGCACTGAAGCTTTCTTT

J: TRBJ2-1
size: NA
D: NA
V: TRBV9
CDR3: CASSVVAGYNEQFF
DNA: TGTGCCAGCAGCGTAGTGGCAGGCTACAATGAGCAGTTCTTC

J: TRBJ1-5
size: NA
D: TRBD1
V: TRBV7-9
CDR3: CASSSDRDVGQPQHF
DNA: TGTGCCAGCAGCTCGGACAGGGATGTGGGTCAGCCCCAGCATTTT

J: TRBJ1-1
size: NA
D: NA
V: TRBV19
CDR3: CASSSQVPNTEAFF
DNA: TGTGCCAGTAGTTCTCAGGTACCGAACACTGAAGCTTTCTTT

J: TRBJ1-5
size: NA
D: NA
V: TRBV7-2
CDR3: CASSLVGNQPQHF
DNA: TGTGCCAGCAGCTTAGTTGGTAATCAGCCCCAGCATTTT

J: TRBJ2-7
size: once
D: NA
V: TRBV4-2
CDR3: CASSQSTTYEQYF
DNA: TGTGCCAGCAGCCAGTCTACAACCTACGAGCAGTACTTC

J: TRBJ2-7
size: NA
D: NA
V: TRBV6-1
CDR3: CASSEMRTVAYEQYF
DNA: TGTGCCAGCAGTGAAATGAGGACAGTCGCCTACGAGCAGTACTTC

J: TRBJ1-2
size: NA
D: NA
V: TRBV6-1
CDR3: CASSEVGNYGYTF
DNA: TGTGCCAGCAGTGAAGTGGGGAACTATGGCTACACCTTC

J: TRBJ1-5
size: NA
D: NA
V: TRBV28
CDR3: CASTTGPRGQPQHF
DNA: TGTGCCTCTACCACCGGGCCCCGCGGGCAGCCCCAGCATTTT

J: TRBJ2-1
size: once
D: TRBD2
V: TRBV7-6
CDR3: CASSLTSGYNEQFF
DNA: TGTGCCAGCAGCTTAACTAGCGGCTACAATGAGCAGTTCTTC

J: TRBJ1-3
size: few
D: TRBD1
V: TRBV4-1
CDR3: CASSHATGTRPGGLPSGNTIYF
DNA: TGCGCCAGCAGCCACGCTACCGGGACACGGCCAGGGGGCCTCCCCTCTGGAAACACCATATATTTT

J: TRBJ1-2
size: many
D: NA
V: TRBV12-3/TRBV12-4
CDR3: CASSRSTNYGYTF
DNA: TGTGCCAGCAGCCGAAGTACAAACTATGGCTACACCTTC

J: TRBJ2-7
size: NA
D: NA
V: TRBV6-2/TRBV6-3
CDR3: CASSAGSSSYEQYF
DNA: TGTGCCAGCAGCGCAGGGTCCAGCTCCTACGAGCAGTACTTC

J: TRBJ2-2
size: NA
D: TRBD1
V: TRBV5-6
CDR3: CASSRGTGNTGELFF
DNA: TGTGCCAGCAGCCGGGGGACAGGGAACACCGGGGAGCTGTTTTTT

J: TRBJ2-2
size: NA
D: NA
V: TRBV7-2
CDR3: CASRKDRSPNTGELFF
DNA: TGTGCCAGCAGAAAAGACAGGTCCCCGAACACCGGGGAGCTGTTTTTT

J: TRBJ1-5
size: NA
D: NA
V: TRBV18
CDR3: CASSAGNQPQHF
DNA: TGTGCCAGCTCAGCAGGCAATCAGCCCCAGCATTTT

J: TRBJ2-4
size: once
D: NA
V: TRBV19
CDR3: CASRPGEAKNIQYF
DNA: TGTGCCAGTAGACCAGGGGAAGCCAAAAACATTCAGTACTTC

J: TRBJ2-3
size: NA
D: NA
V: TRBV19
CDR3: CASSPGSLRGTQYF
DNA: TGTGCCAGTAGTCCCGGCTCGCTTCGAGGTACGCAGTATTTT

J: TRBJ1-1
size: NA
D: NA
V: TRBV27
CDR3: CASRWLRGDTEAFF
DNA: TGTGCCAGTAGGTGGTTAAGGGGGGACACTGAAGCTTTCTTT

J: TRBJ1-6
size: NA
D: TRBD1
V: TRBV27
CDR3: CASSLLAGTAYSPLHF
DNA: TGTGCCAGCAGTTTATTAGCCGGGACAGCCTACTCACCCCTCCACTTT

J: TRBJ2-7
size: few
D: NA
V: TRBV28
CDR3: CASSLSSIVPNLGEQYF
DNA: TGTGCCAGCAGTTTATCCTCGATCGTCCCCAATCTGGGCGAGCAGTACTTC

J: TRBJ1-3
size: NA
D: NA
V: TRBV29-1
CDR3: CSVEDGLRPSGNTIYF
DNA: TGCAGCGTTGAAGATGGGTTGAGACCCTCGGGGAACACCATATATTTT

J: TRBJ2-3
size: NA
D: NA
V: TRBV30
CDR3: CAWSPLSELRTDTQYF
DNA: TGTGCCTGGAGTCCGTTGAGCGAGCTGCGCACAGATACGCAGTATTTT

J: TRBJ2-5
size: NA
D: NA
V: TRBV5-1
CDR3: CASKPGGREETQYF
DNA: TGCGCCAGCAAACCGGGGGGCCGTGAAGAGACCCAGTACTTC

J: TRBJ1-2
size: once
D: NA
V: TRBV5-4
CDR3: CASSYGRLANYGYTF
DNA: TGTGCCAGCAGCTACGGACGGTTAGCTAACTATGGCTACACCTTC

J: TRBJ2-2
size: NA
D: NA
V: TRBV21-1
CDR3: CASNRGQGNTGELFF
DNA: TGTGCCAGCAACCGGGGACAGGGGAACACCGGGGAGCTGTTTTTT

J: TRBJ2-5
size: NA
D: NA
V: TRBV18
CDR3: CASSPYQETQYF
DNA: TGTGCCAGCTCACCGTACCAAGAGACCCAGTACTTC

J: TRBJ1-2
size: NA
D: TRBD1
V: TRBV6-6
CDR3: CASRPTGGARYTF
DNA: TGTGCCAGCAGACCGACAGGGGGCGCGCGCTACACCTTC

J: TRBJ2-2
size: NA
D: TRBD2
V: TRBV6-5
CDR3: CASKELAGPGELFF
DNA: TGTGCCAGCAAGGAGCTAGCGGGGCCCGGGGAGCTGTTTTTT

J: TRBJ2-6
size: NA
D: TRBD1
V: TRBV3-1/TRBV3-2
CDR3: CASSQDLGTVYRSGANVLTF
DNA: TGTGCCAGCAGCCAAGATCTCGGGACAGTCTACCGGTCTGGGGCCAACGTCCTGACTTTC

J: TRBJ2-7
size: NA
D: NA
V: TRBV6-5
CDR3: CASNPSGGGGEQYF
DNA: TGTGCCAGCAACCCTTCTGGGGGGGGCGGCGAGCAGTACTTC

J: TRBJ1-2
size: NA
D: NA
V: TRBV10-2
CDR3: CASSVRDRIANYGYTF
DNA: TGCGCCAGCAGTGTGAGAGACAGGATCGCTAACTATGGCTACACCTTC

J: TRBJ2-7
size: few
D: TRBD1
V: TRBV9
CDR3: CASSVKGQYGEQYF
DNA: TGTGCCAGCAGCGTAAAGGGACAGTATGGAGAGCAGTACTTC

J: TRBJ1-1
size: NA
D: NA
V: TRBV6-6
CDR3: CASSPTDSNTEAFF
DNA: TGTGCCAGCAGCCCAACAGACAGTAACACTGAAGCTTTCTTT

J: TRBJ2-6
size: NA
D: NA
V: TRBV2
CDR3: CASSPEFSGANVLTF
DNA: TGTGCCAGCAGTCCGGAGTTCTCTGGGGCCAACGTCCTGACTTTC

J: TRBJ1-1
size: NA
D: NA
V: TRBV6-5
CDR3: CASSYPGRTEAFF
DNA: TGTGCCAGCAGTTACCCGGGGAGAACTGAAGCTTTCTTT

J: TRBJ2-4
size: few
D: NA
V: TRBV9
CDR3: CASSPRSWGGLAKNIQYF
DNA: TGTGCCAGCAGCCCCCGTAGTTGGGGGGGGCTAGCCAAAAACATTCAGTACTTC

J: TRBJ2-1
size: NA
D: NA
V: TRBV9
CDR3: CASSSRSEQGYNEQFF
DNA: TGTGCCAGCAGCTCTCGTTCTGAGCAAGGCTACAATGAGCAGTTCTTC

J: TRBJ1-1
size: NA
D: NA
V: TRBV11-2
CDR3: CASSDPGPMNTEAFF
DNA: TGTGCCAGCAGCGACCCCGGGCCCATGAACACTGAAGCTTTCTTT

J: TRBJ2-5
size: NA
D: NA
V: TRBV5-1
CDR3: CASSSGPGQETQYF
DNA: TGCGCCAGCAGCTCGGGACCCGGCCAAGAGACCCAGTACTTC

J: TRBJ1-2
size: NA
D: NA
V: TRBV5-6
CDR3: CASSFFQTYYGYTF
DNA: TGTGCCAGCAGCTTTTTCCAGACCTACTATGGCTACACCTTC

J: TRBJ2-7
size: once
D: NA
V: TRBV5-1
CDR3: CASSLVVTAYEQYF
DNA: TGCGCCAGCAGCTTGGTTGTGACAGCCTACGAGCAGTACTTC

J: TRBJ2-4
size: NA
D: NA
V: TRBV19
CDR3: CASSPQGSWNIQYF
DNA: TGTGCCAGTAGTCCCCAGGGTTCGTGGAACATTCAGTACTTC

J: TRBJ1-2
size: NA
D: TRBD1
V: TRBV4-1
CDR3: CASSSGQGPLYGYTF
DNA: TGCGCCAGCAGCTCCGGACAGGGTCCCCTCTATGGCTACACCTTC

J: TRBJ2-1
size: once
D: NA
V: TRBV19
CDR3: CASSIENLGRNEQFF
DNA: TGTGCCAGTAGTATAGAGAATCTGGGGAGAAATGAGCAGTTCTTC

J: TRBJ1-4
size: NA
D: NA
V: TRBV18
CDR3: CASSENEKLFF
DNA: TGTGCCAGCTCAGAAAATGAAAAACTGTTTTTT

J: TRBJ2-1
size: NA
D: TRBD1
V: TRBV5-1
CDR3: CASSLYGTDDNEQFF
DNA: TGCGCCAGCAGCTTGTACGGGACAGATGACAATGAGCAGTTCTTC

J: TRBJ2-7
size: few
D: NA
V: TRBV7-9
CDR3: CASSLKGHGEQYF
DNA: TGTGCCAGCAGCTTGAAGGGACATGGCGAGCAGTACTTC

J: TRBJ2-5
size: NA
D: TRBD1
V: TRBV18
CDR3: CASSTGQRKETQYF
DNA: TGTGCCAGCTCAACGGGACAGAGAAAAGAGACCCAGTACTTC

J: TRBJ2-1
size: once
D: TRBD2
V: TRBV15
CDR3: CATSPGSAGEEFF
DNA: TGTGCCACCAGCCCTGGGTCGGCGGGGGAAGAGTTCTTC

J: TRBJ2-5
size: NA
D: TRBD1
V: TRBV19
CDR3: CASRTGTATQETQYF
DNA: TGTGCCAGTAGGACGGGGACAGCAACCCAAGAGACCCAGTACTTC

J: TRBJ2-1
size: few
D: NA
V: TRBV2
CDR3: CASSDRGDEQFF
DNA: TGTGCCAGCAGTGACAGGGGGGATGAGCAGTTCTTC

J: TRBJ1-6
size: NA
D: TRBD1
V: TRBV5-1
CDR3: CASRQGASSPLHF
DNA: TGCGCCAGCAGACAGGGGGCGAGTTCACCCCTCCACTTT